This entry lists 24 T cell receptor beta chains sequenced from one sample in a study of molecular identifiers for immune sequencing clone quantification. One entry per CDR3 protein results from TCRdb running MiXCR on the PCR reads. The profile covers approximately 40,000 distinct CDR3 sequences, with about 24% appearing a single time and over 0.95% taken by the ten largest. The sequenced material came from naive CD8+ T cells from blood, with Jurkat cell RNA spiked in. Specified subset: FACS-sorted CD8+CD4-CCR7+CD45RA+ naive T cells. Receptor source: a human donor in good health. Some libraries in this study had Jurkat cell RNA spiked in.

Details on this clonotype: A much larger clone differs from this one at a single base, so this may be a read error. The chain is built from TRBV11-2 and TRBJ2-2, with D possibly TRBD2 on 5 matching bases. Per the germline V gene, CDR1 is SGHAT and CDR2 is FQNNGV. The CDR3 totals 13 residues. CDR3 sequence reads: CASSPPEVGELLF. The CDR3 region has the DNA TGTGCCAGCAGCCCACCCGAGGTCGGGGAGCTGCTTTTT.

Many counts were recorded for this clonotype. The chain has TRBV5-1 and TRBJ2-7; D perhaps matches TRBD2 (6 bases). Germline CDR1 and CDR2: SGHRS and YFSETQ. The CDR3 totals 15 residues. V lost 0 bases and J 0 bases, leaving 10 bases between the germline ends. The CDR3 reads CASSLVPGSSYEQYF. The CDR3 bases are TGCGCCAGCAGCTTGGTCCCCGGGAGCTCCTACGAGCAGTACTTC.

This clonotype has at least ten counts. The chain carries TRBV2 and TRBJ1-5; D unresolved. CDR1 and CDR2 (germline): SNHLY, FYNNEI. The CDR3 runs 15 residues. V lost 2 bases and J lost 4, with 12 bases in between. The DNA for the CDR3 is TGTGCCAGCAGTGAATGGCCGACCGAGAATCAGCCCCAGCATTTT. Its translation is CASSEWPTENQPQHF.

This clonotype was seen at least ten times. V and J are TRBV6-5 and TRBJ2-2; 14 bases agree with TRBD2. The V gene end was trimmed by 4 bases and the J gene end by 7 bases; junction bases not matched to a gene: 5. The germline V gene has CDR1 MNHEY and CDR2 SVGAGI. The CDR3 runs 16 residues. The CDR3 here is CASSLGLAGADGELFF. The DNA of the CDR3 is TGTGCCAGCAGTTTGGGACTAGCGGGAGCCGACGGGGAGCTGTTTTTT.

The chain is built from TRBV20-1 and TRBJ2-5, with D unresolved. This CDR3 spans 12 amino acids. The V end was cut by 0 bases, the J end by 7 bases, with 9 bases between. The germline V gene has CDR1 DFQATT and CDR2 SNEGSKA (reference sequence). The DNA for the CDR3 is TGCAGTGCTAGAGACCAGACGGGGACCCAGTACTTC. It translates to CSARDQTGTQYF.

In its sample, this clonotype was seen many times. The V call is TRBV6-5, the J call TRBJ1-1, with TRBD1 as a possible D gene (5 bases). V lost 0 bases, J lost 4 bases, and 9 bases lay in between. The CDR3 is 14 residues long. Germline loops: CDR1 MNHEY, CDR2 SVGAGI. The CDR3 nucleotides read TGTGCCAGCAGTTACTCGACGGGGGGCACTGAAGCTTTCTTT. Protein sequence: CASSYSTGGTEAFF.

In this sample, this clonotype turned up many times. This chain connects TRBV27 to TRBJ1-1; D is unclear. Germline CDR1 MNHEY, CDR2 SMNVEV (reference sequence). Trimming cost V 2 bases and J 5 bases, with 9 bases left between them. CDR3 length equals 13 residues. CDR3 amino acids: CASSLATRTEAFF. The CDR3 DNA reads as TGTGCCAGCAGTTTAGCGACCCGTACTGAAGCTTTCTTT.

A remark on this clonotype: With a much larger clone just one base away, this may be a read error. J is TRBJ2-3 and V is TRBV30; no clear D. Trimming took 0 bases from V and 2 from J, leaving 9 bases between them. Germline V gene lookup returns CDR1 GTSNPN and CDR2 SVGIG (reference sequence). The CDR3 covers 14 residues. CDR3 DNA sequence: TGTGCCTGGAGTGTTGGGCTGAACACAGATACGCAGTATTTT. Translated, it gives CAWSVGLNTDTQYF.

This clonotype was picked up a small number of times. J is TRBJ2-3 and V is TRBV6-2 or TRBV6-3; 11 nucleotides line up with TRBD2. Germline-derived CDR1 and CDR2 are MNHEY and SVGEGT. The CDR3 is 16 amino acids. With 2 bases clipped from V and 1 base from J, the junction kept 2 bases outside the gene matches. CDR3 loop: CASSYLLAGGTDTQYF. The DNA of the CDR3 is TGTGCCAGCAGTTACCTACTAGCGGGGGGCACAGATACGCAGTATTTT.

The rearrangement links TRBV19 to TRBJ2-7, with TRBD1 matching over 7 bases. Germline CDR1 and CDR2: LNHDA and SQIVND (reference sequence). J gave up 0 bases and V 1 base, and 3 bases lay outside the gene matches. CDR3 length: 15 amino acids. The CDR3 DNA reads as TGTGCCAGTAGTATAGGACAGGGCCTCTCCTACGAGCAGTACTTC. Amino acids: CASSIGQGLSYEQYF.

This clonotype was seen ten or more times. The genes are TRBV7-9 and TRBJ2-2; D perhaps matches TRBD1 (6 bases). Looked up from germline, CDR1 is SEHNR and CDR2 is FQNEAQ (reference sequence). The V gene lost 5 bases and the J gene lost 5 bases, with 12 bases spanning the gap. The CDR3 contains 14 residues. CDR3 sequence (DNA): TGTGCCAGCAGCCCGGAAGGGACAACCGGGGAGCTGTTTTTT. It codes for CASSPEGTTGELFF.

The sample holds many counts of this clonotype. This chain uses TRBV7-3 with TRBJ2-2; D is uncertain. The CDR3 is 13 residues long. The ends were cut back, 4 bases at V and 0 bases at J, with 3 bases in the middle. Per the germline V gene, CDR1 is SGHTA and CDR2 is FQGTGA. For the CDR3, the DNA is TGTGCCAGCAGCTCTACGAACACCGGGGAGCTGTTTTTT. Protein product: CASSSTNTGELFF.

CDR3 region: CASRTRGGTPDTQYF. In nucleotides, the CDR3 is TGTGCCAGCAGGACACGGGGGGGCACCCCAGATACGCAGTATTTT. The chain is built from TRBV27 and TRBJ2-3; 8 positions agree with TRBD2. Germline V gives CDR1 MNHEY, CDR2 SMNVEV (reference sequence). V lost 6 bases to trimming and J lost 4 bases; unmatched junction nucleotides: 9. The CDR3 is 15 residues long.

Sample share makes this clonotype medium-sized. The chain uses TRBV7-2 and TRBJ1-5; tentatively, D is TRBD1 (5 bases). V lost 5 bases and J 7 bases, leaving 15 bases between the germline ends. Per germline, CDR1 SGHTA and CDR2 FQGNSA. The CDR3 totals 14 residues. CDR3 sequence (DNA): TGTGCCAGCAGCCCCGTGAGGGGAGGACAGCCCCAGCATTTT. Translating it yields CASSPVRGGQPQHF.

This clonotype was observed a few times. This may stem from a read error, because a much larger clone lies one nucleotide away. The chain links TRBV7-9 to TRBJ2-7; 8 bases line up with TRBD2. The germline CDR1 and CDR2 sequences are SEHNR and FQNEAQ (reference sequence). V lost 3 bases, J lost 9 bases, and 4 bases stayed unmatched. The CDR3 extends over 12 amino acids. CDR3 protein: CASSFSAGGQYF. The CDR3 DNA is TGTGCCAGCAGCTTCTCCGCGGGGGGGCAGTACTTC.

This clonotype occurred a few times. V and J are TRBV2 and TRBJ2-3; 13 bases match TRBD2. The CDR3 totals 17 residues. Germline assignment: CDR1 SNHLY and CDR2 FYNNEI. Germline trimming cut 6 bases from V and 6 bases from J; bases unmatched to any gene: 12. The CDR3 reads CASSELAGGPADDTQYF. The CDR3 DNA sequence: TGTGCCAGCAGCGAACTAGCGGGGGGGCCCGCCGATGATACGCAGTATTTT.

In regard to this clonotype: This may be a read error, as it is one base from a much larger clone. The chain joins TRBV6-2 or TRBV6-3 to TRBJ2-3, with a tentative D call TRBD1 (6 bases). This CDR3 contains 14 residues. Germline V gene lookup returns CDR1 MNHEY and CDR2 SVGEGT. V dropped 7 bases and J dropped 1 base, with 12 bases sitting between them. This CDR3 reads CASTWTAGTDTQYF. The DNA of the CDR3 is TGTGCCAGCACCTGGACAGCAGGCACAGATACGCAGTATTTT.

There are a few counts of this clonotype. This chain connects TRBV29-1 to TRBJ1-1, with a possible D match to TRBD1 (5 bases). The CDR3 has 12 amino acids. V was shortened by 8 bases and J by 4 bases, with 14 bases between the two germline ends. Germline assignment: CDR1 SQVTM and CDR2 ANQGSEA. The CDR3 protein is CSIVGGSTEAFF. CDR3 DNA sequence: TGCAGCATTGTGGGGGGAAGCACTGAAGCTTTCTTT.

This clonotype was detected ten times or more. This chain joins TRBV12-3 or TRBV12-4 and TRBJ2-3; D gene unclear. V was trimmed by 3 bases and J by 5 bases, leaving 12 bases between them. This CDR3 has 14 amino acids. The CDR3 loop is CASSFPGQIDTQYF. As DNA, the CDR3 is TGTGCCAGCAGTTTCCCCGGCCAGATAGATACGCAGTATTTT.

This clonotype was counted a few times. CDR3 nucleotides: TGTGCCAGCAGTTACTCGGGACAGGGGAACACTGAAGCTTTCTTT. Protein product: CASSYSGQGNTEAFF. The V gene is TRBV6-5, the J gene TRBJ1-1, with TRBD1 matching 9 bases. Per the germline V gene, CDR1 is MNHEY and CDR2 is SVGAGI. CDR3 length: 15 amino acids. V shed 0 bases, J shed 1 base, and the junction held 0 bases outside the gene matches.

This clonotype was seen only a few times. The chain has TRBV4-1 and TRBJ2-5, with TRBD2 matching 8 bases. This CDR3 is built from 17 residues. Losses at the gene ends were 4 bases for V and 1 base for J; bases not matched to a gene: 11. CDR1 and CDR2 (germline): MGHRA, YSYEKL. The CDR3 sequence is CASSLVVGSGVQETQYF. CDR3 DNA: TGCGCCAGCAGCCTAGTTGTGGGTAGCGGGGTCCAAGAGACCCAGTACTTC.

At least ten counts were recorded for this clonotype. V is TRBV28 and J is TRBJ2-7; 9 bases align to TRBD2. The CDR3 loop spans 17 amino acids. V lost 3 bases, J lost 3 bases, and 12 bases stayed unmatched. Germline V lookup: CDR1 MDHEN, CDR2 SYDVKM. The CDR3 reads CASSFPPRLAEYYEQYF. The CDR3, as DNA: TGTGCCAGCAGTTTCCCGCCCCGACTAGCGGAATACTACGAGCAGTACTTC.

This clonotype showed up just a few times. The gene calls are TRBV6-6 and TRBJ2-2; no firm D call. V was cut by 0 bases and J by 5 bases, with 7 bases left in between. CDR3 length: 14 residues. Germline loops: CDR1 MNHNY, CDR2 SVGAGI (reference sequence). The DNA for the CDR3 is TGTGCCAGCAGTTACTCCACACCGACCGGGGAGCTGTTTTTT. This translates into CASSYSTPTGELFF.

The CDR3 here is CASSLEGAPGLAGSPYEQYF. The DNA of the CDR3 is TGTGCCAGCAGCTTAGAGGGGGCCCCGGGACTAGCGGGATCCCCCTACGAGCAGTACTTC. The rearrangement links TRBV11-2 to TRBJ2-7; 13 bases are a match to TRBD2. CDR3 length: 20 residues. J gave up 2 bases and V 0 bases, and 13 bases lay outside the gene matches. The germline V gene has CDR1 SGHAT and CDR2 FQNNGV.